This T cell receptor (beta chain) comes out of a study of vaccination and CD4 T cells after COVID-19. Looking at the study overall: Post-COVID specimens were obtained a median 101 days after diagnosis (range 35 to 161). SARS-CoV-2, HCoV-NL63, HCoV-OC43 and HCoV-229E supplied the overlapping spike peptides used to stimulate cells. Findings and caveats of the study: Spike mono-reactive clones accounted for 304 of the 307 vaccine-specific clones found in convalescent patients.

The Oncomine TCR Beta short-read assay sequenced DNA from cultured CD4+ T cells. Each CDR3 protein is one row after TCRdb ran MiXCR on the PCR reads. In the table there are around 15,000 distinct CDR3 sequences, 60% to 65% of which are singletons. The trim removed 5 bases at V and 2 bases at J, leaving 7 bases unmatched. The CDR3 sequence is 15 residues long. Germline V gene lookup returns CDR1 SSHAT and CDR2 FNYEAQ (reference sequence). Note on this clonotype: Its antigen is unknown.

Described treatment: roughly 10-day PBMC culture with coronavirus spike peptide pools or control peptides (ViraFEST assay). Fresh IL-2 medium was used to replace half of the medium on days 3 and 7. The chain is built from TRBV7-7 and TRBJ2-3; TRBD2 matches 7 bases. The TCR comes from a human donor who had recovered from COVID-19. Sequencing used CD4+ T cells from blood, cultured in vitro. CDR3 residues: CASSPGRRSTDTQYF. CDR3 in DNA: TGTGCCAGCAGCCCCGGGAGGAGGTCCACAGATACGCAGTATTTT.